This T cell receptor beta chain was captured by sequencing in a study of cytomegalovirus exposure and HLA in healthy donors. In the PCR, 60 Vbeta and 13 Jbeta primers were used. Assay used: immunoSEQ multiplex PCR; TCRdb lists only in-frame clones, some missing. In the table there are about 100,000 clones, around three quarters of which are singletons. Notes on this clone: Its antigen is unidentified.

Study-level results: In a later analysis, TCR beta V- and J-gene trimming was associated with a missense DCLRE1C variant.

The V and J ends lost 5 bases and 3 bases respectively, with 14 bases between them. Germline V CDR1 and CDR2: MNHEY, SMNVEV (reference sequence). The CDR3 extends over 14 amino acids. The source material was PBMCs. The TCR originated in a female donor in good health and CMV-seropositive. The V call is TRBV27, the J call TRBJ2-7, with D possibly TRBD1 on 6 matching bases. The CDR3 sequence: CASSPGQLLYEQYF. Here the CDR3 DNA reads TGTGCCAGCAGTCCCGGACAGCTCCTCTACGAGCAGTACTTC.